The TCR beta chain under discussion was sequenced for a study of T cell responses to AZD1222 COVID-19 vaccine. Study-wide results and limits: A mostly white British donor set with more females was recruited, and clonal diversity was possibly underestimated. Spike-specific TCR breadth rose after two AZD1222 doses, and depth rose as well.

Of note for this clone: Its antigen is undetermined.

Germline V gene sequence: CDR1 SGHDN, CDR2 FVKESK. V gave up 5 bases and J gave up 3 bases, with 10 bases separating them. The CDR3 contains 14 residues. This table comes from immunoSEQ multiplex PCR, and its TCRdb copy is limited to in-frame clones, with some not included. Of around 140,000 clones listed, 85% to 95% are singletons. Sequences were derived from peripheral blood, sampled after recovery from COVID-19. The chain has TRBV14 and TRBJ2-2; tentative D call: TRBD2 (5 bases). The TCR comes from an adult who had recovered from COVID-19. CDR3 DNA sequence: TGTGCCAGCAGCTTCGAACTAGACACCGGGGAGCTGTTTTTT. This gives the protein CASSFELDTGELFF. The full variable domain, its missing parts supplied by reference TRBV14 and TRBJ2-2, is EAGVTQFPSHSVIEKGQTVTLRCDPISGHDNLYWYRRVMGKEIKFLLHFVKESKQDESGMPNNRFLAERTGGTYSTLKVQPAELEDSGVYFCASSFELDTGELFFGEGSRLTVL.